This T cell receptor (beta chain) is drawn from a study of blood T cell repertoires in COVID-19 (dated by TCRdb to the early 2020s). For the wider study: The collaborator samples originated in the United States, Italy and Spain and spanned the acute and convalescent phases of COVID-19. The prospective study material was composed of cDNA or gDNA derived from T cells, B-cell-depleted T cells, or PBMCs. Samples came from the ongoing ImmuneRACE study (first 160 participants) plus 1,254 subjects from 6 global collaborators. Where HLA class I and class II types were available, the types were taken from metadata supplied by the sample provider, not from assay-based typing. The repertoires were made available in a free public database intended to serve as a resource for research on the immune response to SARS-CoV-2. The sample metadata nearly always contained a de-identified subject ID, COVID-19 status, age in years and sex. Subjects who had been exposed to COVID-19, were actively infected with it, or had recovered from it provided the deeply sampled blood TCRbeta repertoires that made up the dataset.

The paper as a whole reports these results and caveats: The amount of clinical and demographic metadata varied by source and participant and was provided uncurated.

TCRbeta CDR3 regions were amplified from genomic DNA by means of the immunoSEQ Assay, a bias-controlled multiplex PCR. Regarding the original processing steps: Within the assay, amplification of reference gene primers was used to estimate how many nucleated cells each sample contained. Sequence reads were collapsed and filtered to measure the absolute abundance of every unique TCRbeta CDR3 rearrangement. For each sample, productive Simpson clonality was calculated as the square root of Simpson's diversity index over productive rearrangements. Sourced from immuneACCESS, this table was stored by TCRdb with only in-frame sequences that have V and J called. A share of the clones is absent; for the studies checked, an unresolved V gene accounts for under half, and the remainder has no known explanation. Clone size and V and J calls were adopted from that table, with D and trimming inferred from the DNA. Here the sample has under 200,000 clones; around 89% occur a single time. The biggest ten clones account for roughly 5.6% of the sample.

The collaborating institutions used their own protocols to collect whole blood in K2EDTA tubes. For TCRbeta analysis, collaborators shipped samples as frozen whole blood, isolated PBMCs, or DNA extracted from either of those sample types. On this clone itself: Its antigen is unknown. No base quality values were provided; no much bigger clone lies one nucleotide off.

V trim: 6 bases; J trim: 0 bases; unmatched bases: 4. Looking up the germline V gene (reference sequence) yields CDR1 MNHNY and CDR2 SVGAGI. From its cysteine to its phenylalanine, the CDR3 spans 14 amino acids. Left in the record is the CDR3 DNA by itself, 42 bases read in frame from the first base. Material for sequencing was peripheral blood. The chain is assembled from TRBV6-6 and TRBJ2-7; TRBD1 agrees with 8 junctional bases. This receptor was taken from a man between 40 and 49 years old with active or convalescent COVID-19. The nucleotide sequence reads TGTGCCAGCAGACGGGACAGGCTCTCCTACGAGCAGTACTTC. Translation gives CASRRDRLSYEQYF.